The 10 T cell receptor beta chains reported below all come from one sample, sequenced in a study of PD-L1 blockade in urothelial cancer. Profiled with immunoSEQ multiplex PCR; TCRdb holds only in-frame clones, not every one. Among some 54,000 clones listed, over 70% were seen once. Sequencing was performed on PBMCs, taken around atezolizumab (anti-PD-L1) treatment. The receptors here all came from a man between 35 and 55 years old with urothelial cancer.

The chain has TRBV15 and TRBJ2-3, with 10 bases identical to TRBD2. The V segment lost 0 bases and the J segment 4 bases; nucleotides outside the gene matches: 4. The CDR3 loop spans 16 amino acids. Germline lookup yields CDR1 LNHNV and CDR2 YYDKDF (reference sequence). The CDR3 DNA reads TGTGCCACCAGCAGAGATACTAGCGGGATCTCAGATACGCAGTATTTT. Residues: CATSRDTSGISDTQYF.

CDR3 loop: CASSYPPGQGNQPQHF. In nucleotides, the CDR3 is TGTGCCAGCAGTTACCCCCCGGGACAGGGCAATCAGCCCCAGCATTTT. This chain joins TRBV6-6 and TRBJ1-5; TRBD1 aligns across 8 bases. CDR1 is MNHNY, CDR2 SVGAGI, per germline (reference sequence). The CDR3 runs to 16 residues. The J segment lost 2 bases and the V segment lost 2 bases, leaving 5 bases of the junction unmatched.

The V and J genes are TRBV7-2 and TRBJ2-7; 7 bases match TRBD2. V gave up 6 bases and J gave up 3 bases; unmatched junction bases: 14. CDR3 size: 16 residues. CDR1 SGHTA and CDR2 FQGNSA come from the germline V gene. The CDR3 nucleotides read TGTGCCAGCAGTCAAAAGCCCCTAGCGGACCTCTACGAGCAGTACTTC. Its protein product is CASSQKPLADLYEQYF. The entire variable domain, with the rest obtained from reference TRBV7-2 and TRBJ2-7, is as follows: GAGVSQSPSNKVTEKGKDVELRCDPISGHTALYWYRQSLGQGLEFLIYFQGNSAPDKSGLPSDRFSAERTGGSVSTLTIQRTQQEDSAVYLCASSQKPLADLYEQYFGPGTRLTVT.

The chain uses TRBV30 and TRBJ2-5; TRBD2 matches 11 bases. The CDR3 is 15 residues long. Losses at the gene ends were 2 bases for V and 1 base for J; bases not matched to a gene: 3. The germline gives CDR1 GTSNPN, CDR2 SVGIG (reference sequence). CDR3 DNA: TGTGCCTGGAGTCTGGGACTAGCGGCCCAAGAGACCCAGTACTTC. Protein sequence: CAWSLGLAAQETQYF.

The CDR3 sequence is CASSLGTYNEQFF. In DNA form, the CDR3 reads TGTGCCAGCAGTTTGGGCACCTACAATGAGCAGTTCTTC. The V call is TRBV28, the J call TRBJ2-1; D not certain. V was trimmed by 3 bases and J by 2 bases, leaving 5 bases between them. CDR1 MDHEN and CDR2 SYDVKM come from the germline V gene. The CDR3 runs 13 residues.

The rearrangement joins TRBV5-4 to TRBJ2-7, with 8 bases that match TRBD2. CDR1 SGHNT and CDR2 YYREEE come from the germline V gene (reference sequence). Trimming cost V 3 bases and J 4 bases; bases outside gene matches: 6. The CDR3 has 14 amino acids. The CDR3 DNA sequence: TGTGCCAGCAGCTGGAGCGGGAGACGGTACGAGCAGTACTTC. It translates to CASSWSGRRYEQYF.

With respect to this clone: The junction and the germline gene differ at one end; a read error may be behind it. This sequence joins TRBV27 and TRBJ1-1; 7 nucleotides align to TRBD1. The CDR3 loop spans 14 amino acids. Germline CDR1 is MNHEY and CDR2 is SMNVEV (reference sequence). CDR3 sequence (DNA): TGTGCCGGCAGTCCCCGGGACAGATACACTGAAGCTTTCTTT. Protein: CAGSPRDRYTEAFF.

This chain joins TRBV5-4 and TRBJ1-3; D unresolved. The CDR3 has 13 residues. Between the trimmed V and J ends, which lost 4 bases and 4 bases, there was a span of 9 bases. Germline loops: CDR1 SGHNT, CDR2 YYREEE (reference sequence). The CDR3 is CASSRTGGNTIYF. CDR3 DNA sequence: TGTGCCAGCAGCAGGACGGGAGGAAACACCATATATTTT.

The chain combines TRBV9 with TRBJ2-3; TRBD1 aligns across 9 bases. Germline-derived CDR1 and CDR2 are SGDLS and YYNGEE. The CDR3 consists of 15 residues. V dropped 3 bases and J dropped 8; count of bases not matched to a gene: 10. The CDR3 loop is CASSAQTGGSPTQYF. CDR3 nucleotides: TGTGCCAGCAGCGCTCAGACAGGGGGTTCACCTACGCAGTATTTT.

The rearrangement uses TRBV5-4 and TRBJ2-5, with 9 bases identical to TRBD2. The germline gives CDR1 SGHNT, CDR2 YYREEE (reference sequence). J was trimmed by 0 bases and V by 4 bases; bases with no gene match: 10. This CDR3 comprises 17 residues. The CDR3 DNA reads as TGTGCCAGCAGCAACCCGGGGCTAGCGGGACACCAAGAGACCCAGTACTTC. This translates into CASSNPGLAGHQETQYF.